The following is a T cell receptor beta chain sequence with its context. The antigen remains unidentified. The treatment is: oral pan-JAK inhibitor, 5-10 mg twice daily. Alopecia areata patients gave lesional scalp punch biopsies and peripheral blood samples. The record originates from a study of CD8+ T cells in alopecia areata. Study-wide points: There was only one nonresponder, so it was unclear how baseline CD8+ expansion relates to response.

RNA, once extracted, was reverse transcribed into cDNA for use as the sequencing template. Only in-frame clones appear in the TCRdb table, and some are missing; sequencing was by immunoSEQ multiplex PCR. The table shows approximately 210,000 clones, with just over 65% occurring only once. The sequence came from a human donor with alopecia areata. The sample consisted of CD4+ T cells sorted from blood, taken at week 44, from a patient treated with tofacitinib.

The CDR3 DNA follows: TGTGCCTGGAGTTTCCGTAGCACCGGGGAGCTGTTTTTT. It is translated as CAWSFRSTGELFF. The chain employs TRBV30 and TRBJ2-2; no clear D. This CDR3 has 13 residues. V was trimmed by 2 bases and J by 4 bases, leaving 8 bases between them. Germline CDR1 reads GTSNPN; CDR2 reads SVGIG (reference sequence).